These 6 T cell receptor beta chains were sequenced from one sample in a study of blood T cells in healthy people across ages. A second PCR of 7 to 11 cycles used a sample-barcoded 5' primer and a J-beta primer mix. TCRdb passed the 5' RACE reads through MiXCR, listing each CDR3 protein once. The sample comprises around 850,000 distinct CDR3 sequences, 35% to 40% of which are singletons, and around 13% rests with the top ten. Sequencing was done on a sample of blood. The receptors were gathered from a man between 18 and 29 years old in good health.

There are a few counts of this clonotype. This rearrangement joins TRBV5-5 to TRBJ2-7; D is possibly TRBD1 (5 bases). Germline V gene sequence: CDR1 SGHKS, CDR2 YYEKEE (reference sequence). V was trimmed by 0 bases and J by 2 bases, leaving 9 bases between them. This CDR3 region has 14 residues. The CDR3 region is CASSLDAGTYEQYF. The CDR3, as DNA: TGTGCCAGCAGCTTGGATGCAGGGACCTACGAGCAGTACTTC.

This clonotype was seen once. This sequence joins TRBV7-9 and TRBJ2-1, with unresolved D. CDR3 length equals 16 residues. The ends were cut back, 7 bases at V and 0 bases at J, with 16 bases in the middle. From germline, CDR1 is SEHNR and CDR2 FQNEAQ (reference sequence). The CDR3 sequence: CASTGRATSSYNEQFF. In DNA form, the CDR3 reads TGTGCCAGCACCGGACGAGCGACAAGCTCCTACAATGAGCAGTTCTTC.

With regard to this clonotype: A read error may be the cause here, since a much bigger clone is one base away. The chain recombines TRBV12-3 or TRBV12-4 with TRBJ2-7; D remains ambiguous. The length of the CDR3 is 13 residues. The CDR3: CAISLGLMLEQYF. The CDR3 coding sequence is TGTGCCATCAGTTTGGGTCTTATGTTGGAGCAGTACTTC.

This clonotype has more than one count but fewer than ten. The genes are TRBV7-9 and TRBJ2-7; 9 positions match TRBD2. CDR3 size: 15 residues. The V gene's germline CDR1 is SEHNR and CDR2 FQNEAQ (reference sequence). Trimming removed 5 bases from V and 0 bases from J; junction bases left unmatched: 5. The DNA for the CDR3 is TGTGCCAGCAGCCCCGGGACTAGCAGCTCCTACGAGCAGTACTTC. Amino acid sequence: CASSPGTSSSYEQYF.

The V call is TRBV7-2, the J call TRBJ2-3, with 11 bases identical to TRBD2. V dropped 5 bases and J dropped 5; count of bases not matched to a gene: 9. The CDR3 is 16 residues long. Germline V CDR1 and CDR2: SGHTA, FQGNSA. DNA for the CDR3: TGTGCCAGCAGCCCGGGACTAGCGGTCCCAGGAGATACGCAGTATTTT. This translates into CASSPGLAVPGDTQYF.

This chain links TRBV7-2 with TRBJ2-4; D possibly corresponds to TRBD1 (5 bases). The CDR3 length is 14 residues. Trimming stripped 6 bases from V and 4 bases from J, with 13 bases between. CDR1 is SGHTA and CDR2 is FQGNSA in the germline V gene. CDR3 amino acids: CASSPLTAKNIQYF. The DNA for the CDR3 is TGTGCCAGCAGTCCCCTGACAGCTAAAAACATTCAGTACTTC.